These 4 T cell receptor beta chains originate from one sample sequenced in a study of cytotoxic CD8 clonotypes in ibrutinib-treated CLL. The repertoire was sequenced with immunoSEQ multiplex PCR; TCRdb's copy has only in-frame clones and lacks some. The sample records some 350,000 clones, 67% being singletons. The starting material was PBMCs, obtained after 36 months of ibrutinib treatment. These receptors all stem from a human donor with chronic lymphocytic leukemia.

This clone was picked up a small number of times. V and J are TRBV5-6 and TRBJ2-1, with 7 bases identical to TRBD2. There are 16 residues in the CDR3. Germline V gene lookup returns CDR1 SGHDT and CDR2 YYEEEE. Unmatched junction bases numbered 8, after V lost 5 bases and J lost 0 bases. CDR3 DNA: TGTGCCAGCAGAGCCCCCGGGGGGAGCTCCTACAATGAGCAGTTCTTC. Translated: CASRAPGGSSYNEQFF.

The chain carries TRBV18 and TRBJ1-1; no clear D gene. CDR3 length equals 15 residues. Germline V gene data show CDR1 as KGHSH and CDR2 as LQKENI. V was clipped by 5 bases and J by 1 base, with 14 bases between them. The CDR3 is CASSTRHLSNTEAFF. CDR3 DNA sequence: TGTGCCAGCTCAACCCGACATCTATCGAACACTGAAGCTTTCTTT.

The chain has TRBV4-1 and TRBJ2-1; D remains unclear. The V end was cut by 1 base, the J end by 3 bases, with 7 bases between. The germline CDR1 and CDR2 sequences are MGHRA and YSYEKL. This CDR3 comprises 14 residues. The DNA of the CDR3 is TGCGCCAGCAGCCAAGTAACAGACTACAATGAGCAGTTCTTC. Amino acid sequence: CASSQVTDYNEQFF.

This chain joins TRBV4-3 and TRBJ2-7; 7 nucleotides line up with TRBD1. The CDR3 contains 16 residues. The V and J ends lost 0 bases and 0 bases, in that order; junction bases with no gene match: 5. Germline V CDR1 and CDR2: LGHNA, YSLEER. CDR3 sequence reads: CASSQDRQGPSYEQYF. DNA of the CDR3: TGCGCCAGCAGCCAAGATCGACAGGGCCCCTCCTACGAGCAGTACTTC.